Here is one T cell receptor beta chain with its context. Measured with immunoSEQ multiplex PCR; TCRdb has only the in-frame clones, and not every one. The sample contains approximately 110,000 clones, around 93% of which appear only once. The data were obtained in a study of T cell responses to AZD1222 COVID-19 vaccine. Pooling was applied to second doses at about 4 or about 12 weeks. Germline-derived CDR1 and CDR2 are MDHEN and SYDVKM. CDR3 length: 13 amino acids. Deletions cut 8 bases from V and 10 bases from J, with 15 bases between. The TCR sequence derives from an adult who received the AZD1222 COVID-19 vaccine. The source was peripheral blood, collected 28 days after the second AZD1222 dose. The V gene is TRBV28, the J gene TRBJ1-6, with a possible D match to TRBD1 (5 bases). The CDR3 spells CASGVWSGSPLHF. CDR3 coding DNA: TGTGCCAGCGGGGTCTGGTCAGGGTCACCCCTCCACTTT.